This T cell receptor beta chain was obtained from a study of vaccination and CD4 T cells after COVID-19. Study at large: Convalescent cases consisted of six males and four females, of whom two were Hispanic. Participants got two doses of BNT162b2 or mRNA-1273 vaccine. The post-vaccine samples came a median roughly 79 days after dose two (range 14 to 241).

J was trimmed by 2 bases and V by 4 bases; bases with no gene match: 5. CDR1 and CDR2 from the germline V gene are LNHDA and SQIVND (reference sequence). The CDR3 extends over 15 amino acids. Notes on this clonotype: Antigen specificity is unknown.

Treatment: approximately 9-day PBMC culture with coronavirus spike peptide pools or control peptides (ViraFEST assay). An unexposed donor provided the CD4+ T cells, which were collected before the COVID-19 pandemic (2011-2018). Oncomine TCR Beta short-read sequencing was applied to DNA from cultured CD4+ T cells. The authors extracted genomic DNA from cultured CD4+ T cells. TCRdb re-analysed the PCR reads in MiXCR, keeping a single row per CDR3 protein. The sample carries 4,000 to 5,000 distinct CDR3 sequences, 60% to 75% recorded once. The TCR comes from a human donor in good health. Sample: CD4+ T cells from blood, cultured in vitro. The chain has TRBV19 and TRBJ1-3, with 7 bases fitting TRBD1. The CDR3 DNA sequence: TGTGCCAGTAGTACCGACAGGGCGGCTGGAAACACCATATATTTT. Its translation is CASSTDRAAGNTIYF.